This TCR beta chain comes out of a study of blood T cell repertoires in COVID-19. CDR1 is KGHSH and CDR2 is LQKENI in the germline V gene. The V end was cut by 2 bases, the J end by 0 bases, with 8 bases between. CDR3 length: 14 residues. Data came from immunoSEQ multiplex PCR; TCRdb stores just in-frame clones and leaves some out. The table has more than 250,000 clones, around 88% seen once. Specimen: PBMCs or T cells enriched from blood (not recorded which). The receptor's source is a woman between 40 and 50 years old with acute COVID-19. The chain links TRBV18 to TRBJ2-7; D might be TRBD2 (5 bases). The chain's CDR3 is CASSPSLASYEQYV. The CDR3 DNA reads TGTGCCAGCTCACCAAGTCTAGCCTCCTACGAGCAGTACGTC.